This T cell receptor (beta chain) stems from a study of blood T cell repertoires in COVID-19. Study background: The cDNA or gDNA used as material had been derived from T cells, B-cell-depleted T cells, or PBMCs.

Methods used by the authors: Nucleated cell number was recorded as an estimate derived from reference gene primer amplification. Some clones are missing from TCRdb's copy, which holds only in-frame ones; the method was immunoSEQ multiplex PCR. The V and J calls and the clone size are those of that table, but D and trimming were determined from the DNA. This sample carries fewer than 250,000 clones, 83% of them seen once, and the ten largest clones take 3% to 4.5%. In this sample, this clone turned up once. The germline gives CDR1 LGHDT, CDR2 YNNKEL (reference sequence). V was clipped by 4 bases and J by 0 bases, with 6 bases between them. This CDR3 spans 13 amino acids. Participants' reported clinical history set cohort assignment.

This chain uses TRBV3-1 (or the pseudogene TRBV3-2) with TRBJ1-2; D possibly corresponds to TRBD1 (6 bases). The origin of this receptor is a woman in her 40s who had been exposed to COVID-19. The sample consisted of PBMCs or T cells enriched from blood (not recorded which). The CDR3 spells CASSPGANYGYTF. CDR3 DNA sequence: TGTGCCAGCAGCCCAGGGGCTAACTATGGCTACACCTTC.